This TCR beta chain comes out of a study of T cell repertoires in cytomegalovirus infection (dated by TCRdb to the late 2010s). With regard to the full study: The peptide stimulations were aimed at well-studied HLA-B-restricted epitopes as well as recently identified HLA-C-restricted CMV epitopes, whose presentation resists viral immunomodulation. Donor HLA type was relevant to the analysis, because carriage of CMV infection together with the matching HLA type was indicated by public TCR beta signatures. The full study reports these points: The ex vivo response was dominated by HLA-C-restricted CMV-specific TCR beta clonotypes, which also provided the single most frequent clonotype in two of eight donors. Cumulative frequency of public TCR beta family members discriminated carriers of CMV infection plus the relevant HLA type in this cohort and an independent 352-donor cohort.

The CDR3 runs 14 amino acids, cysteine and phenylalanine included. Only CDR3 DNA is held: 42 bases, read in frame from base 1. As encoded in the germline V gene, CDR1 is SGHVS while CDR2 is FQNEAQ. V is reduced by 5 bases and J by 6 bases, leaving a spacing of 16 bases between them. What the treatment or condition label conveys for this sample: in vitro stimulation with specific CMV peptide epitopes to enrich CMV-specific T cells. This clonotype was detected ten times or more. There is no known antigen for this receptor. Per-base quality was not reported, and no clone a single base away is much larger than it. For sequencing, an Illumina HiSeq 1500 was employed. TCRdb handled the public reads itself, with Q25 trimming in fastp and clone calling in MiXCR, and kept productive beta chains. Every distinct CDR3 protein forms one entry, paired with its most common genes and DNA. Here the sample has hundreds of thousands of distinct CDR3 sequences; around 30% occur a single time. Roughly 20% of the sample comes from the top ten.

The TCR comes from a human donor in good health (CMV status not recorded). Some clones in this sample may be carry-over from other donors' samples. The V and J segments used are TRBV7-8 and TRBJ1-2; D gene: possibly TRBD1, on 6 matching bases. Sequencing was performed on cultured PBMCs, taken from culture after CMV antigen stimulation. The encoded CDR3 is CASSPGVGADGYTF. The DNA sequence follows: TGTGCCAGCAGCCCGGGCGTGGGGGCGGATGGCTACACCTTC.